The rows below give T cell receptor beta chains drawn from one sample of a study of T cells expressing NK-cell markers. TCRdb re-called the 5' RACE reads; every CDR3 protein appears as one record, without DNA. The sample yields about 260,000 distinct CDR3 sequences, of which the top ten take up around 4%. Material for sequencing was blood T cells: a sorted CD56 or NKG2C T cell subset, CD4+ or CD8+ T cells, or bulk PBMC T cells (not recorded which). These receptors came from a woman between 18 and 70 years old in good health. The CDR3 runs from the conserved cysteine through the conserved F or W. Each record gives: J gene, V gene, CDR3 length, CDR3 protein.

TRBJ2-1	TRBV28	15	CASSPGGQGGNEQFF
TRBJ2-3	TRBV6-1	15	CASRSSTTSTDTQYF
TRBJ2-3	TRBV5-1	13	CASSQPRADTQYF
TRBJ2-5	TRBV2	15	CASGGQQSYQETQYF
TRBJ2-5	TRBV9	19	CASSASRGQGARRQETQYF
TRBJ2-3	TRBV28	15	CASSLPGLSTDTQYF
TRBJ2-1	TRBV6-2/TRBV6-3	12	CASSYVGFEQFF
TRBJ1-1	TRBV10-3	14	CATGTGGMNTEAFF
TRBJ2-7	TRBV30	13	CAWSGDRAYEQYF
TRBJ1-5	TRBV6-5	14	CASSYSQSNQPQHF
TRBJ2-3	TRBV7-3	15	CASSQLAGGDDTQYF
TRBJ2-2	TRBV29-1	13	CSADRGEAGELFF
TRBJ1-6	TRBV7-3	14	CASSLAARNSPLHF
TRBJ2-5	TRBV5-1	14	CASSRRTGQETQYF
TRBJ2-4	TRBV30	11	CAWSDKNIQYF
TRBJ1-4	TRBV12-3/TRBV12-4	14	CASSTDTSDEKLFF
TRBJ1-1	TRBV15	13	CATSPRGVSVAFF
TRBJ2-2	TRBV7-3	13	CASSLNMGGELFF
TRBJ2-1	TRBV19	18	CASSIDPRTSGVNNEQFF
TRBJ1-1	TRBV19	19	CASLPDRGRVLKMNTEAFF
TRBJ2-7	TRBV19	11	CASSAPYEQYF
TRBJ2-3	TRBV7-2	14	CASIRRGGFDTQYF
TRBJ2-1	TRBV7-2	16	CASSFAPGLAANEQFF
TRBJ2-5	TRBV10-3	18	CAISDPSIRASGGETQYF
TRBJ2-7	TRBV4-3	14	CASSQDSRGGGQYF
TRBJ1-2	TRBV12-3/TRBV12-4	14	CASSWRDRVGGYTF
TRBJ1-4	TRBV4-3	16	CASSQVEGATNEKLFF
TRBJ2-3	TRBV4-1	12	CASSLSGGNQYF
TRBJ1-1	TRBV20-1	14	CSAPLGSGDTEAFF
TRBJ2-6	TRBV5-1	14	CASSPTVGANVLTF
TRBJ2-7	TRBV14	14	CASSRYGEPYEQYF
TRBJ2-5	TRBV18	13	CASVFSVGETQYF
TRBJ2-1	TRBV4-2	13	CASSQDWLHEQFF
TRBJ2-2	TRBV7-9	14	CASSWGQDTGELFF
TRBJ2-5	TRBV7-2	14	CASGKRGRSETQYF
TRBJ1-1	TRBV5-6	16	CASSFWAASPNTEAFF
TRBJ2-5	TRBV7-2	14	CASSPERRLVAQYF
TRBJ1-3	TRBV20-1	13	CSAARTSGNTIYF
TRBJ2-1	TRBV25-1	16	CASSEYGGREYNEQFF
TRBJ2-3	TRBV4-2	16	CASSQEPSIPSITQYF
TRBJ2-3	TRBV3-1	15	CASNLAGGGTDTQYF
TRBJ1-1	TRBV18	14	CASSPLGLNTEAFF
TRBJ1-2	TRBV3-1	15	CASSHRDRLILGYTF
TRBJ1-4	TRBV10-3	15	CAISESGGNNEKLFF
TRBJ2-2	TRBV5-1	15	CASSSGTANTGELFF
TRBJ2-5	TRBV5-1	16	CASRSRGDTKQETQYF
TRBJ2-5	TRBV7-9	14	CASSKGLVEGTQYF
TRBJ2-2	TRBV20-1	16	CSARAGNGRDTGELFF
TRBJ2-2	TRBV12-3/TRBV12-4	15	CASSFGGSGSGELFF
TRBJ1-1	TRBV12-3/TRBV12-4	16	CASNIGSDRPNTEAFF
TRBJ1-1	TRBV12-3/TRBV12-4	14	CASSKEGWIAEAFF